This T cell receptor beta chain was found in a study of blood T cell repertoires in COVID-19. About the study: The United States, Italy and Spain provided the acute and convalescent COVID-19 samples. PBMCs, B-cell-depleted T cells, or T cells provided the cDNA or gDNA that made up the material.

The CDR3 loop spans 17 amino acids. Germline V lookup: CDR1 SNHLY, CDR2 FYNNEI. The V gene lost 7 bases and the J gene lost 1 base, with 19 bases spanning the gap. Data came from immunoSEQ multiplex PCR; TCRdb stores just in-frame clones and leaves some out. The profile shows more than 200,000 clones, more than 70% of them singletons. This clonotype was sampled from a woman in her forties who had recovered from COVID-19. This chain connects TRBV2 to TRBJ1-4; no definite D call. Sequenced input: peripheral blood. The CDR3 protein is CASTPREGALTNEKLFF. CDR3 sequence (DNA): TGTGCCAGCACCCCAAGGGAGGGCGCCTTAACTAATGAAAAACTGTTTTTT.